Shown below are 20 T cell receptor beta chains from a single sample sequenced in a study of Ad26.COV2.S vaccination and SARS-CoV-2 variants. Clones were read by immunoSEQ multiplex PCR, and TCRdb kept only the in-frame ones, dropping some. This table holds some 340,000 clones, 70% to 90% found once. As to treatment: roughly 19 received Ad26.COV2.S at low or high dose, single or two shots; five or six received placebo; per-sample allocation not given. Samples analyzed were those drawn on day 63 after the first vaccine or placebo injection. Sequencing used peripheral blood, obtained in a trial of Ad26.COV2.S vaccine versus placebo. All receptors derive from a person aged 18-60 years who received the Ad26.COV2.S COVID-19 vaccine or a placebo.

This clone was counted between two and nine times. The chain links TRBV6-5 to TRBJ1-1; a possible D gene is TRBD1 (5 bases). Trimming shortened V by 5 bases and J by 8 bases, and 15 bases separated the two germline ends. CDR1 is MNHEY, CDR2 SVGAGI, per germline. The CDR3 has 13 amino acids. CDR3 residues: CASSIQASTEAFF. In nucleotides, the CDR3 is TGTGCCAGCAGTATACAGGCCTCCACAGAAGCTTTCTTT.

This clone was seen a single time. This chain uses TRBV5-1 with TRBJ2-5; D perhaps matches TRBD1 (5 bases). V was cut by 0 bases and J by 4 bases, with 10 bases left in between. The length of the CDR3 is 14 residues. Germline V CDR1 and CDR2: SGHRS, YFSETQ. The CDR3 DNA sequence: TGCGCCAGCAGCTTGGGACCAAGGGGAGAGACCCAGTACTTC. This gives the protein CASSLGPRGETQYF. The complete variable domain, with remaining parts taken from reference TRBV5-1 and TRBJ2-5, reads KAGVTQTPRYLIKTRGQQVTLSCSPISGHRSVSWYQQTPGQGLQFLFEYFSETQRNKGNFPGRFSGRQFSNSRSEMNVSTLELGDSALYLCASSLGPRGETQYFGPGTRLLVL.

V is TRBV5-1 and J is TRBJ2-3; D ambiguous. Germline CDR1 and CDR2: SGHRS and YFSETQ. The CDR3 consists of 14 residues. Trimming removed 7 bases at V and 0 bases at J, with 12 bases between. The DNA for the CDR3 is TGCGCCAGCGGGAACTTCCTAAGCACAGATACGCAGTATTTT. Translation gives CASGNFLSTDTQYF.

The chain combines TRBV20-1 with TRBJ1-2; D is unresolved. This CDR3 has 11 amino acids. V was shortened by 6 bases and J by 2 bases, with 7 bases between the two germline ends. Germline CDR1 reads DFQATT; CDR2 reads SNEGSKA (reference sequence). Here the CDR3 DNA reads TGCAGTGCGCTCGACAACTATGGCTACACCTTC. It codes for CSALDNYGYTF.

This chain connects TRBV14 to TRBJ2-7; the match to TRBD1 covers 10 bases. V shed 2 bases and J 4 bases; nucleotides not matched to a gene: 5. Per germline, CDR1 SGHDN and CDR2 FVKESK. The CDR3 runs 15 residues. Here the CDR3 reads CASSQFGQGVYEQYF. The CDR3 nucleotides are TGTGCCAGCAGCCAATTCGGACAGGGGGTTTACGAGCAGTACTTC.

The J gene is TRBJ1-1, the V gene TRBV2, with D unresolved. Germline V gene lookup returns CDR1 SNHLY and CDR2 FYNNEI. The length of the CDR3 is 14 residues. V lost 8 bases and J lost 6, with 19 bases in between. CDR3 protein: CASVERVVSPEAFF. The CDR3 nucleotides read TGTGCCAGCGTGGAGAGGGTGGTGAGCCCTGAAGCTTTCTTT.

The chain recombines TRBV9 with TRBJ2-1, with D perhaps matching TRBD1 (6 bases). Per germline, CDR1 SGDLS and CDR2 YYNGEE. There are 13 residues in the CDR3. V lost 3 bases, J lost 4 bases, and 8 bases lay in between. The CDR3 here is CASSGTGYNEQFF. CDR3 DNA sequence: TGTGCCAGCAGCGGCACAGGGTACAATGAGCAGTTCTTC. Complete variable domain (other parts from reference TRBV9 and TRBJ2-1): DSGVTQTPKHLITATGQRVTLRCSPRSGDLSVYWYQQSLDQGLQFLIQYYNGEERAKGNILERFSAQQFPDLHSELNLSSLELGDSALYFCASSGTGYNEQFFGPGTRLTVL.

The J gene is TRBJ1-1, the V gene TRBV30; the match to TRBD1 covers 7 bases. With 0 bases clipped from V and 4 bases from J, the junction kept 8 bases outside the gene matches. Germline assignment: CDR1 GTSNPN and CDR2 SVGIG (reference sequence). The CDR3 covers 15 residues. The CDR3 loop is CAWSVRDRVFTEAFF. DNA of the CDR3: TGTGCCTGGAGTGTACGTGACAGGGTATTCACTGAAGCTTTCTTT.

The chain recombines TRBV27 with TRBJ2-7, with D tentatively TRBD2 (6 bases). The length of the CDR3 is 13 residues. With 5 bases removed from V and 4 bases from J, the gap between germline ends came to 12 bases. Germline lookup yields CDR1 MNHEY and CDR2 SMNVEV (reference sequence). The CDR3 is CASSRRGSYEQYF. The DNA of the CDR3 is TGTGCCAGCAGTCGCCGGGGGTCTTACGAGCAGTACTTC.

The V and J genes are TRBV29-1 and TRBJ2-3; the match to TRBD2 covers 12 bases. Germline V CDR1 and CDR2: SQVTM, ANQGSEA. The CDR3 spans 17 residues. The V gene end was trimmed by 4 bases and the J gene end by 5 bases; junction bases not matched to a gene: 13. For the CDR3, the DNA is TGCAGCGTTGGTAAGACTAGCGGGGGCCACCGGGGAGATACGCAGTATTTT. Amino acids: CSVGKTSGGHRGDTQYF.

The chain combines TRBV5-1 with TRBJ1-1; D is possibly TRBD1 (6 bases). Trimming took 0 bases from V and 0 from J, leaving 6 bases between them. Germline CDR1 reads SGHRS; CDR2 reads YFSETQ. CDR3 length: 14 residues. The CDR3 DNA is TGCGCCAGCAGCTTGGGGGGGCTGAACACTGAAGCTTTCTTT. As protein: CASSLGGLNTEAFF.

This clone was found a few times. The CDR3 DNA reads as TGTGCCAGCCACCTCATGGCGGGTTATAATTCACCCCTCCACTTT. Translation gives CASHLMAGYNSPLHF. The rearrangement links TRBV28 to TRBJ1-6; D unclear. The CDR3 is 15 amino acids. Germline CDR1 is MDHEN and CDR2 is SYDVKM. Trimming removed 8 bases at V and 4 bases at J, with 15 bases between.

The V gene is TRBV11-3, the J gene TRBJ1-2, with 8 bases aligning to TRBD1. The length of the CDR3 is 14 residues. The germline V gene encodes CDR1 SGHNT and CDR2 YENEEA. The V segment lost 5 bases and the J segment 2 bases; nucleotides outside the gene matches: 4. CDR3 coding DNA: TGTGCCAGCAGCCCCCACAGGGGGAACTATGGCTACACCTTC. This encodes CASSPHRGNYGYTF.

CDR3 region: CASSRGPGQEKLFF. CDR3 nucleotide sequence: TGCGCCAGCAGCAGGGGCCCGGGGCAAGAAAAACTGTTTTTT. This rearrangement joins TRBV5-1 to TRBJ1-4, with TRBD1 as a possible D gene (5 bases). The ends were cut back, 4 bases at V and 8 bases at J, with 15 bases in the middle. CDR3 length: 14 residues. CDR1 and CDR2 (germline): SGHRS, YFSETQ.

The J gene is TRBJ1-5, the V gene TRBV24-1, with 8 bases aligning to TRBD1. The germline CDR1 and CDR2 sequences are KGHDR and SFDVKD. The V gene end was trimmed by 5 bases and the J gene end by 6 bases; junction bases not matched to a gene: 17. CDR3 length equals 18 residues. CDR3 coding DNA: TGTGCCACCAGTGCTGGAGGGCAGGGGGCCACATATGGTCAGCCCCAGCATTTT. As protein: CATSAGGQGATYGQPQHF.

In the case of this clone: At the DNA level, this CDR3 is encoded by other sequences in the same sample as well. This chain joins TRBV27 and TRBJ2-5, with 11 bases that match TRBD2. Germline V CDR1 and CDR2: MNHEY, SMNVEV (reference sequence). The J segment lost 1 base and the V segment lost 2 bases, leaving 0 bases of the junction unmatched. The CDR3 runs 15 residues. The CDR3 region is CASSLLAGGQETQYF. DNA of the CDR3: TGTGCCAGCAGTTTACTAGCGGGGGGCCAAGAGACCCAGTACTTC.

The chain carries TRBV2 and TRBJ1-2, with 7 positions matching TRBD1. CDR1 is SNHLY, CDR2 FYNNEI, per germline. The V segment lost 6 bases and the J segment 4 bases; nucleotides outside the gene matches: 11. There are 15 residues in the CDR3. The CDR3: CASSEDRLALYGYTF. The DNA for the CDR3 is TGTGCCAGCAGCGAGGACAGGTTGGCGCTCTATGGCTACACCTTC.

The CDR3 coding sequence is TGTGCCAGCAGCTCTCTAGCGGGGGAGTACAATGAGCAGTTCTTC. Residues: CASSSLAGEYNEQFF. The rearrangement links TRBV7-9 to TRBJ2-1; 10 positions agree with TRBD2. This CDR3 is 15 amino acids long. J was trimmed by 4 bases and V by 4 bases; bases with no gene match: 4. The V gene's germline CDR1 is SEHNR and CDR2 FQNEAQ (reference sequence).

The J gene is TRBJ2-3, the V gene TRBV19; D perhaps matches TRBD1 (6 bases). V lost 1 base and J lost 3, with 14 bases in between. Germline CDR1 and CDR2: LNHDA and SQIVND (reference sequence). This CDR3 has 16 residues. The CDR3 nucleotides read TGTGCCAGTAGTATAGGTACAGGGCGTGGTACAGATACGCAGTATTTT. It codes for CASSIGTGRGTDTQYF.

The chain employs TRBV6-5 and TRBJ2-3; D gene unclear. Germline values: CDR1 MNHEY, CDR2 SVGAGI. The CDR3 runs to 12 residues. Trimming took 7 bases from V and 6 from J, leaving 11 bases between them. The CDR3 nucleotides are TGTGCCAGCACCAGGACGGGTGATACGCAGTATTTT. This encodes CASTRTGDTQYF.